Listed here are 17 T cell receptor beta chains from one sample, sequenced in a study of CD8+ T cells in alopecia areata. Sequencing templates came from extracted RNA that was reverse transcribed into cDNA. Profiled with immunoSEQ multiplex PCR; TCRdb holds only in-frame clones, not every one. The sample gives about 300,000 clones, none seen only once, and the top ten clones hold 1.2%. Sorting used CD4, CD8alpha, NKG2D, NKG2ACE and other markers on pooled cutaneous lymph node cells. Sample: CD4+ T cells sorted from a lymph node. These receptors all come from a C3H/HeJ mouse with alopecia areata. The strain's MHC: H2-k.

This clone has a handful of counts. Each gene name is a mouse one. The read ends 4 residues before the CDR3 terminus; that terminus is restored from the germline J gene. The rearrangement joins TRBV1 to TRBJ2-2; 14 bases are shared with TRBD2. CDR1 NSQYPW and CDR2 LRSPGD come from the germline V gene (reference sequence). The CDR3 totals 19 residues. With 1 base clipped from V and 3 bases from J, the junction kept 7 bases outside the gene matches. CDR3 amino acids: CTCSAVSGTGGAHTGQLYF. The sequenced part of the CDR3 DNA is TGCACCTGCAGTGCAGTCTCCGGGACTGGGGGGGCACACACCGGG.

In the case of this clone: Gene names follow the mouse nomenclature. The CDR3 is cut off 4 residues early in the read; its end comes from the germline J gene. The sample carries other DNA sequences with the same CDR3. The chain is built from TRBV1 and TRBJ2-1; tentative D call: TRBD1 (7 bases). Germline CDR1 reads NSQYPW; CDR2 reads LRSPGD (reference sequence). CDR3 size: 14 residues. V lost 3 bases to trimming and J lost 4 bases, with 10 bases between them. The sequenced CDR3 bases are TGCACCTGCAGTGCGGCAGGGGGGTATGCT. As protein: CTCSAAGGYA. The whole CDR3 protein reads CTCSAAGGYAEQFF.

This clone turned up a few times. Germline and genes: mouse. The CDR3 end is not reached by the read, which stops 4 residues before it; the germline J gene fills it in. The J gene is TRBJ2-4, the V gene TRBV13-1; 10 bases fit TRBD2. After removal of 2 bases from V and 0 bases from J, the junction contained 3 bases not matched to a gene. From germline, CDR1 is NSHNY and CDR2 SYGAGN. The CDR3 runs 16 residues. The CDR3 reads CASSEDWGASQNTLYF. The covered CDR3 bases are TGTGCCAGCAGTGAAGACTGGGGGGCTAGTCAAAAC.

Note on this clone: Gene names follow the mouse nomenclature. CDR3 DNA, as far as it was read: TGTGCCAGCAGTGATGGCAGGGGGCGCAACTCC. Amino acid sequence: CASSDGRGRNS. The CDR3 in full is CASSDGRGRNSDYTF. The chain employs TRBV13-1 and TRBJ1-2, with TRBD1 matching 8 bases. The read terminates 4 residues ahead of where the CDR3 ends, so the germline J gene completes it. V shed 0 bases and J 2 bases; nucleotides not matched to a gene: 3. This CDR3 is 15 amino acids long. CDR1 and CDR2 (germline): NSHNY, SYGAGN.

About this clone itself: Mouse gene names apply. The CDR3 extends 4 residues past the end of the read, so its final part is completed from the germline J gene. In the same sample, other DNA sequences code for this CDR3. This rearrangement joins TRBV5 to TRBJ2-5, with TRBD1 matching over 9 bases. Germline V CDR1 and CDR2: LGHNA, YNLKQL (reference sequence). The CDR3 contains 14 residues. Losses at the gene ends were 4 bases for V and 3 bases for J; bases not matched to a gene: 2. The sequenced CDR3 bases are TGTGCCAGCAGCCCCGACAGGGGGCAAGAC. Residues: CASSPDRGQD. The entire CDR3 protein reads CASSPDRGQDTQYF.

Concerning this clone: Mouse gene names apply. The CDR3 goes on 4 residues after the read ends, and that part is filled in from the germline J gene. V usage is TRBV13-1 and J usage is TRBJ2-1; 9 nucleotides agree with TRBD2. CDR1 and CDR2 (germline): NSHNY, SYGAGN. There are 17 residues in the CDR3. The CDR3 bases that were read are TGTGCCAGCTCCCGGGACAAAACATTGGGGGGGCGGGCT. Translation: CASSRDKTLGGRA. In full, the CDR3 reads CASSRDKTLGGRAEQFF.

As regards this clone: Gene names and germline match the mouse. The sequenced fragment ends 4 residues before the CDR3 boundary, so the rest is inferred from the germline J gene. V and J are TRBV13-2 and TRBJ2-2; TRBD1 matches at 8 bases. V was pared by 4 bases and J by 3 bases, with 2 bases of the junction left unmatched. The germline gives CDR1 NNHNN, CDR2 SYGAGS (reference sequence). CDR3 size: 14 residues. The CDR3 is CASGLTGDTGQLYF. Partial CDR3 DNA: TGTGCCAGCGGTCTGACAGGGGACACCGGG.

As to this clone: These gene names are mouse names. The read falls 4 residues short of the CDR3 end, and the missing part is taken from the germline J gene. V usage is TRBV17 and J usage is TRBJ2-7; no clear D gene. The CDR3 extends over 11 amino acids. The V and J ends lost 4 bases and 3 bases respectively, with 4 bases between them. From germline, CDR1 is MNHDT and CDR2 YYDKIL. CDR3 in amino acids: CASSTLYEQYF. The CDR3 DNA, read in part, is TGTGCTAGCAGTACCCTCTAT.

The sample holds many counts of this clone. The germline and genes are mouse ones. Read data end 4 residues before the CDR3 end; the end is taken from the germline J gene. The identical CDR3 is also encoded by other nucleotide sequences in the sample. The V and J genes are TRBV13-1 and TRBJ2-5, with 7 bases fitting TRBD2. CDR3 length: 13 residues. Germline CDR1 is NSHNY and CDR2 is SYGAGN. The CDR3 is CASSDGTEDTQYF. The covered CDR3 bases are TGTGCCAGCAGTGACGGGACTGAAGAC.

For this clone: Being one base from a much bigger clone, this may be a read error. Gene names denote mouse genes. The CDR3 is cut off 4 residues early in the read; its end comes from the germline J gene. This sample also contains other DNA sequences that code for the same CDR3. The chain recombines TRBV13-3 with TRBJ2-3, with 12 bases lining up with TRBD2. There are 16 residues in the CDR3. Per the germline V gene, CDR1 is NNHDY and CDR2 is SYVADS. V shed 5 bases and J 0 bases; nucleotides not matched to a gene: 4. CDR3 amino acids: CASSPGLGGSAETLYF. CDR3 DNA (partial): TGTGCCAGCAGCCCGGGACTGGGGGGTAGTGCAGAA.

This clone has just a few counts. Genes and germline are mouse. The read ends 4 residues shy of where the CDR3 ends; the end is completed using the germline J gene. The rearrangement links TRBV1 to TRBJ2-7; a weak D match, TRBD2 (6 bases). V was pared by 1 base and J by 0 bases, with 10 bases between. This CDR3 comprises 15 residues. Germline V lookup: CDR1 NSQYPW, CDR2 LRSPGD (reference sequence). The CDR3: CTCSAGGTSSYEQYF. Incomplete CDR3 DNA: TGCACCTGCAGTGCAGGAGGGACTTCCTCCTAT.

A few counts support this clone. The gene symbols are mouse symbols. The same CDR3 can be traced to other DNA sequences in this sample. The DNA read from the CDR3 is TGTGCTAGCAGTAGAGGACAGGGGAACTCC. This encodes CASSRGQGNS. The full CDR3 sequence reads CASSRGQGNSDYTF. The genes are TRBV17 and TRBJ1-2; 8 nucleotides match TRBD1. The CDR3 end lies 4 residues beyond the end of the read and is filled in from the germline J gene. J gave up 2 bases and V 1 base, and 0 bases lay outside the gene matches. CDR1 is MNHDT and CDR2 is YYDKIL in the germline V gene. The CDR3 extends over 14 amino acids. The whole variable domain, remainder taken from reference TRBV17 and TRBJ1-2, is DTTVKQNPRYKLARVGKPVNLICSQTMNHDTMYWYQKKPNQAPKLLLFYYDKILNREADTFEKFQSSRPNNSFCSLYIGSAGLEYSAMYLCASSRGQGNSDYTFGSGTRLLVI.

On this clone: Gene names are mouse gene names. The CDR3 goes on 4 residues after the read ends, and that part is filled in from the germline J gene. The chain is built from TRBV13-3 and TRBJ2-1; 7 bases fit TRBD1. Trimming cost V 5 bases and J 5 bases; bases outside gene matches: 7. The CDR3 loop spans 14 amino acids. The germline gives CDR1 NNHDY, CDR2 SYVADS. This CDR3 is CASSLRDRNAEQFF. The sequenced part of the CDR3 DNA is TGTGCCAGCAGCCTCCGGGACAGAAATGCT.

With respect to this clone: Gene and germline names: mouse. Read coverage stops 4 residues before the CDR3 terminus; the germline J gene supplies the remainder. The rearrangement links TRBV13-2 to TRBJ2-7, with D tentatively TRBD2 (7 bases). The CDR3 contains 13 residues. In germline, CDR1 is NNHNN, CDR2 SYGAGS (reference sequence). The CDR3 sequence: CASGVGGRYEQYF. Incomplete CDR3 DNA: TGTGCCAGCGGTGTTGGGGGGCGGTAT.

Comment on this clone: Gene names and germline refer to mouse. The CDR3 end is not reached by the read, which stops 4 residues before it; the germline J gene fills it in. The rearrangement joins TRBV13-3 to TRBJ2-2; 8 bases align to TRBD1. CDR3 length: 14 residues. From germline, CDR1 is NNHDY and CDR2 SYVADS. The V and J ends lost 2 bases and 6 bases, in that order; junction bases with no gene match: 3. The CDR3 DNA, read in part, is TGTGCCAGCAGTGACAGGGGGCTTCCCGGG. Protein product: CASSDRGLPG. The whole CDR3 sequence reads CASSDRGLPGQLYF.

Only a few counts were recorded for this clone. Mouse gene names and germline throughout. The read stops 4 residues short of the end of the CDR3; the missing end is completed from the germline J gene. The genes are TRBV19 and TRBJ2-2; 9 bases line up with TRBD1. The CDR3 extends over 16 amino acids. Germline CDR1 and CDR2: FNHDT and SITEND (reference sequence). V trimming: 6 bases; J trimming: 2 bases; junction bases outside the gene matches: 8. The CDR3 here is CASTGAGTGNTGQLYF. The CDR3 DNA, read in part, is TGTGCCAGCACCGGGGCCGGGACAGGGAACACCGGG.

A few counts support this clone. Gene names are the mouse ones. The read halts 3 residues ahead of the CDR3 end, with the missing end drawn from the germline J gene. The gene calls are TRBV19 and TRBJ1-6; 11 positions agree with TRBD1. TRBJ1-6 is recorded as an ORF, its role being uncertain. This CDR3 is 16 amino acids long. Germline values: CDR1 FNHDT, CDR2 SITEND (reference sequence). V was pared by 6 bases and J by 3 bases, with 5 bases of the junction left unmatched. The CDR3 protein is CASTSGTGGYNSPLYF. The covered CDR3 bases are TGTGCCAGCACCTCCGGGACAGGGGGCTATAATTCGCCC.